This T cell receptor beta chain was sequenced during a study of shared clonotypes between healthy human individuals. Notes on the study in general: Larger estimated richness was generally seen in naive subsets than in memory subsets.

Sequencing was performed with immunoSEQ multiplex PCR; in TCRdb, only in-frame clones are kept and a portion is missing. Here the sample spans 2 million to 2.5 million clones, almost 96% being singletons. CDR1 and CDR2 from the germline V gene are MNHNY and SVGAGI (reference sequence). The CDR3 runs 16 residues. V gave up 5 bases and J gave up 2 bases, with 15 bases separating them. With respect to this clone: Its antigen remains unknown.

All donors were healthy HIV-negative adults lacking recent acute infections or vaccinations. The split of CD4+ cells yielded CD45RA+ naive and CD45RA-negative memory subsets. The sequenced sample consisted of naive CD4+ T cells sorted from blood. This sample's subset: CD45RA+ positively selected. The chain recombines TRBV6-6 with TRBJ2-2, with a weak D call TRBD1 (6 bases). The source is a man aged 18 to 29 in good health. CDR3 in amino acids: CASSRLGTPNTGELFF. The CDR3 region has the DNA TGTGCCAGCAGTCGCCTCGGGACACCAAACACCGGGGAGCTGTTTTTT.